This T cell receptor (beta chain) was documented in a study of blood T cell repertoires in COVID-19. Remarks on this clone: The sample carries other DNA sequences with the same CDR3.

Generated by immunoSEQ multiplex PCR, the TCRdb table keeps only in-frame clones and is missing some. The sample consists of over 150,000 clones, roughly 84% of them appearing once. The V and J ends lost 4 bases and 1 base, in that order; junction bases with no gene match: 4. The CDR3 covers 15 residues. The germline V gene has CDR1 SGHVS and CDR2 FNYEAQ. The rearrangement links TRBV7-6 to TRBJ2-1; 7 bases are shared with TRBD2. The receptor was isolated from a woman aged 55-70 years with COVID-19, enrolled during active disease. Sequencing was carried out using peripheral blood. CDR3 DNA: TGTGCCAGCAGCTCGTTAGCGGGTTCCTACAATGAGCAGTTCTTC. This sequence encodes CASSSLAGSYNEQFF.